Following are 21 T cell receptor beta chains from one sample sequenced in a study of blood T cell repertoires in COVID-19. Here immunoSEQ multiplex PCR was the method, and the copy in TCRdb shows in-frame clones only, minus some. The sample consists of a few hundred thousand clones, over 75% of them appearing once. Material: PBMCs or T cells enriched from blood (not recorded which). Source of these receptors: a middle-aged man in a cohort exposed to, infected with or recovered from COVID-19 (not recorded which).

V gene TRBV4-2 combines with J gene TRBJ2-2, with 13 nucleotides matching TRBD2. This CDR3 spans 17 amino acids. Germline V gene lookup returns CDR1 LGHNA and CDR2 YNFKEQ. The J segment lost 5 bases and the V segment lost 4 bases, leaving 7 bases of the junction unmatched. Here the CDR3 DNA reads TGTGCCAGCAGCCGGGATGGGACTAGCGGGAAGACCGGGGAGCTGTTTTTT. Translated, it gives CASSRDGTSGKTGELFF.

V and J are TRBV11-2 and TRBJ1-1, with D possibly matching TRBD1 (6 bases). Germline V gives CDR1 SGHAT, CDR2 FQNNGV. The V end was cut by 7 bases, the J end by 5 bases, with 17 bases between. CDR3 length: 14 amino acids. CDR3 DNA sequence: TGTGCCAGCAACCTACAGGGCCCGACGACTGAAGCTTTCTTT. Translation: CASNLQGPTTEAFF.

The count of this clone is one. The J gene is TRBJ2-7, the V gene TRBV6-5; 10 bases fit TRBD2. The J segment lost 0 bases and the V segment lost 7 bases, leaving 6 bases of the junction unmatched. The V gene's germline CDR1 is MNHEY and CDR2 SVGAGI. The CDR3 has 15 residues. The CDR3 nucleotides read TGTGCCAGCACCAGACTAGCGGGTGACTCCTACGAGCAGTACTTC. Translated, it gives CASTRLAGDSYEQYF.

The chain employs TRBV6-4 and TRBJ2-1; TRBD1 agrees at 7 bases. The germline V gene encodes CDR1 MRHNA and CDR2 SNTAGT. This CDR3 is 14 amino acids long. Germline trimming cut 4 bases from V and 7 bases from J; bases unmatched to any gene: 7. The CDR3 DNA reads TGTGCCAGCAGTGTGACAGGGACGGATAATGAGCAGTTCTTC. It specifies CASSVTGTDNEQFF.

This CDR3 is CASSYRGQGLGTEAFF. CDR3 sequence (DNA): TGTGCCAGCAGTTACCGGGGACAGGGATTGGGCACTGAAGCTTTCTTT. The chain is built from TRBV27 and TRBJ1-1; 9 bases map to TRBD1. Germline V gives CDR1 MNHEY, CDR2 SMNVEV (reference sequence). V gave up 4 bases and J gave up 4 bases; unmatched junction bases: 10. The length of the CDR3 is 16 residues.

This clone was seen just once. The rearrangement joins TRBV5-1 to TRBJ1-6; no firm D call. V dropped 4 bases and J dropped 7 bases, with 15 bases sitting between them. This CDR3 contains 15 residues. Germline lookup yields CDR1 SGHRS and CDR2 YFSETQ. The CDR3 protein is CASSTEPGRNSPLHF. In DNA, the CDR3 is TGCGCCAGCAGCACTGAACCAGGCAGAAATTCACCCCTCCACTTT.

The chain joins TRBV11-2 to TRBJ1-2, with a tentative D call TRBD1 (5 bases). The CDR3 contains 15 residues. Deletions cut 0 bases from V and 5 bases from J, with 13 bases between. The germline CDR1 and CDR2 sequences are SGHAT and FQNNGV. DNA for the CDR3: TGTGCCAGCAGCTTAGATCCGCGACAGACATATGGCTACACCTTC. Amino acids: CASSLDPRQTYGYTF.

V is TRBV19 and J is TRBJ2-1; D perhaps matches TRBD2 (5 bases). Trimming took 3 bases from V and 8 from J, leaving 14 bases between them. The CDR3 totals 14 residues. CDR1 and CDR2 from the germline V gene are LNHDA and SQIVND (reference sequence). The CDR3: CASSIRGLQYEQFF. The CDR3 nucleotides read TGTGCCAGTAGTATCCGGGGTTTACAATATGAGCAGTTCTTC.

The chain is built from TRBV11-2 and TRBJ2-1, with 10 bases aligning to TRBD2. The trim removed 1 base at V and 3 bases at J, leaving 12 bases unmatched. Germline V gene sequence: CDR1 SGHAT, CDR2 FQNNGV. The CDR3 runs to 19 residues. Here the CDR3 reads CASSLVIGTSVSNYNEQFF. CDR3 DNA: TGTGCCAGCAGCTTAGTTATCGGGACTAGCGTCTCCAACTACAATGAGCAGTTCTTC. Complete variable domain (other parts from reference TRBV11-2 and TRBJ2-1): EAGVAQSPRYKIIEKRQSVAFWCNPISGHATLYWYQQILGQGPKLLIQFQNNGVVDDSQLPKDRFSAERLKGVDSTLKIQPAKLEDSAVYLCASSLVIGTSVSNYNEQFFGPGTRLTVL.

The genes are TRBV11-2 and TRBJ2-1; TRBD2 is a possible D gene (5 bases). The V end lost 5 bases, the J end lost 0 bases, and 20 bases lay between the germline ends. Germline V gene sequence: CDR1 SGHAT, CDR2 FQNNGV. There are 18 residues in the CDR3. CDR3 protein: CASSPTVFSVSSYNEQFF. The DNA of the CDR3 is TGTGCCAGCAGCCCGACTGTTTTTAGCGTGAGCTCCTACAATGAGCAGTTCTTC.

This chain connects TRBV2 to TRBJ1-1; maybe TRBD1 (6 bases). Germline V CDR1 and CDR2: SNHLY, FYNNEI. The length of the CDR3 is 13 residues. The ends were cut back, 6 bases at V and 6 bases at J, with 14 bases in the middle. Here the CDR3 DNA reads TGTGCCAGCAGGGACGACAGGATAGCTGAAGCTTTCTTT. It encodes CASRDDRIAEAFF.

V and J are TRBV3-1 (or the pseudogene TRBV3-2) and TRBJ2-7, with 9 positions matching TRBD2. From germline, CDR1 is LGHDT and CDR2 YNNKEL (reference sequence). This CDR3 region has 16 residues. V dropped 1 base and J dropped 3; count of bases not matched to a gene: 7. CDR3 nucleotides: TGTGCCAGCAGCCAAGGGTTGGCTAGCGGGAACTACGAGCAGTACTTC. Protein: CASSQGLASGNYEQYF.

This clone was counted between two and nine times. The chain has TRBV13 and TRBJ2-2, with TRBD1 matching over 9 bases. This CDR3 contains 15 residues. The V gene's germline CDR1 is PRHDT and CDR2 FYEKMQ (reference sequence). V lost 5 bases to trimming and J lost 5 bases; unmatched junction nucleotides: 6. DNA for the CDR3: TGTGCCAGCAGCGAAGGGACAGGGTGGACCGGGGAGCTGTTTTTT. It specifies CASSEGTGWTGELFF.

This clone was counted only a few times. The rearrangement joins TRBV5-1 to TRBJ1-2, with 7 bases identical to TRBD1. Trimming at V came to 4 bases and at J to 7 bases, leaving 16 bases not matched to a gene. Germline values: CDR1 SGHRS, CDR2 YFSETQ. This CDR3 has 16 residues. CDR3 in amino acids: CASSLGIDRVSSGYTF. The CDR3, as DNA: TGCGCCAGCAGCCTGGGGATAGACAGGGTATCTAGTGGCTACACCTTC.

The chain couples TRBV7-6 to TRBJ2-1; 16 bases are a match to TRBD2. The CDR3 sequence is 18 residues long. CDR1 is SGHVS and CDR2 is FNYEAQ in the germline V gene. V shed 6 bases, J shed 4 bases, and the junction held 9 bases outside the gene matches. The CDR3 is CASRKGLAGGPVYNEQFF. CDR3 sequence (DNA): TGTGCCAGCAGAAAGGGACTAGCGGGAGGGCCGGTTTACAATGAGCAGTTCTTC.

This clone was detected a few times. V gene TRBV3-1 (or the pseudogene TRBV3-2) combines with J gene TRBJ1-3; unclear D gene. V shed 4 bases and J shed 0 bases, with 7 bases lying between them. The V gene's germline CDR1 is LGHDT and CDR2 YNNKEL (reference sequence). The CDR3 totals 14 residues. CDR3: CASSRTRSGNTIYF. The CDR3 coding sequence is TGTGCCAGCAGCCGAACACGCTCTGGAAACACCATATATTTT.

V gene TRBV19 combines with J gene TRBJ1-2; 7 nucleotides align to TRBD1. The CDR3 sequence is 14 residues long. The ends lost 5 bases at V and 4 bases at J; junction bases unmatched: 7. Germline loops: CDR1 LNHDA, CDR2 SQIVND (reference sequence). The CDR3 loop reads CASSQTTGLYGYTF. CDR3 in DNA: TGTGCCAGTAGTCAGACGACAGGGCTCTATGGCTACACCTTC.

V usage is TRBV10-2 and J usage is TRBJ1-4, with a possible D match to TRBD1 (5 bases). CDR1 WSHSY and CDR2 SAAADI come from the germline V gene. V was cut by 4 bases and J by 4 bases, with 13 bases left in between. CDR3 size: 15 residues. The CDR3 sequence is CASSAPGLINEKLFF. The CDR3 region has the DNA TGCGCCAGCAGTGCCCCGGGACTGATTAATGAAAAACTGTTTTTT.

The chain links TRBV6-5 to TRBJ1-5; 7 bases map to TRBD1. CDR3 size: 14 residues. Germline assignment: CDR1 MNHEY and CDR2 SVGAGI. The V segment lost 6 bases and the J segment 7 bases; nucleotides outside the gene matches: 9. The CDR3 sequence is CASRKTGRLQPQHF. CDR3 in DNA: TGTGCCAGCAGAAAGACAGGGCGGTTGCAGCCCCAGCATTTT.

This clone was seen more than once but under ten times. The chain has TRBV27 and TRBJ1-2; possibly TRBD1 for D (6 bases). This CDR3 region has 13 residues. The V gene's germline CDR1 is MNHEY and CDR2 SMNVEV (reference sequence). With 6 bases removed from V and 7 bases from J, the gap between germline ends came to 15 bases. CDR3 protein: CASSPNREFGYTF. As DNA, the CDR3 is TGTGCCAGCAGCCCAAACAGGGAATTTGGCTACACCTTC.

The chain employs TRBV25-1 and TRBJ1-4; tentative D call: TRBD1 (6 bases). The ends were cut back, 5 bases at V and 6 bases at J, with 10 bases in the middle. Germline loops: CDR1 MGHDK, CDR2 SYGVNS. CDR3 size: 13 residues. The CDR3 here is CASSYRDHEKLFF. Here the CDR3 DNA reads TGTGCCAGCAGTTACAGGGACCATGAAAAACTGTTTTTT.